The following is a TCR beta chain sequence with its context. Its cognate antigen is unknown. This sample stems from a study of T-cell memory formation after mild COVID-19. Study findings and constraints: Contracting CD4+ clones sat mainly in CM and EM; CD8+ in EMRA. Clones contracting across day 15 to 85 had a balanced CD4/CD8 profile; later expanding clones leaned CD4+.

The germline gives CDR1 SGHNT, CDR2 YYREEE (reference sequence). V gave up 0 bases and J gave up 6 bases, with 16 bases separating them. This CDR3 contains 15 residues. 5'RACE primed from the constant segment yielded TCR alpha and TCR beta cDNA libraries bearing sample barcodes and UMIs. In TCRdb, the 5' RACE reads were re-called with MiXCR into one record per CDR3 protein. The sample has approximately 150,000 distinct CDR3 sequences, approximately 5.7% seen once; the top ten hold roughly 1.9%. This receptor was identified in an adult woman who had mild COVID-19 (a few samples of this study predate the infection). Cell type and time point are not known. What was sequenced was PBMCs or a T cell subset sorted from them (not recorded which). The chain couples TRBV5-4 to TRBJ2-7, with D possibly being TRBD2 (5 bases). The CDR3 DNA reads TGTGCCAGCAGCTTGGTGGCGGGCCCAAAGGGCGAGCAGTACTTC. Translated, it gives CASSLVAGPKGEQYF.